This TCR beta chain was sequenced during a study of blood T cell repertoires in COVID-19 (TCRdb year 2020). General notes on the study: The collaborator samples originated in the United States, Italy and Spain and spanned the acute and convalescent phases of COVID-19. The dataset comprised deeply sampled blood TCRbeta repertoires from subjects exposed to, actively infected with, or recovered from COVID-19. The material from the prospective study consisted of cDNA or gDNA derived from T cells, B-cell-depleted T cells, or PBMCs. Where available, HLA class I and class II types were taken from metadata supplied by the sample provider and were not determined by assay-based typing. The repertoires were made available in a free public database intended to serve as a resource for research on the immune response to SARS-CoV-2. Nearly every sample came with metadata listing a de-identified subject ID, COVID-19 status, age in years and sex. Samples came from the ongoing ImmuneRACE study (first 160 participants) plus 1,254 subjects from 6 global collaborators.

In Seattle, one collaborating source enrolled patients while the infection was active and tracked those patients longitudinally over the course of disease. Each collaborating institution followed its own protocols to collect whole blood in K2EDTA tubes. For TCRbeta analysis, collaborator samples were shipped as frozen whole blood, as isolated PBMCs, or as DNA extracted from either sample type. Points on this clone: There is no known antigen for this receptor. There are no base qualities to consult, and no much larger clone falls within one base.

TCRbeta CDR3 regions were amplified from genomic DNA using the immunoSEQ Assay, a bias-controlled multiplex PCR. Per the authors' processing: The number of nucleated cells in each sample was estimated by amplification of reference gene primers within the assay. To quantify the absolute abundance of each unique TCRbeta CDR3 rearrangement, sequence reads were collapsed and filtered. Productive Simpson clonality was computed per sample as the square root of Simpson's diversity index over productive rearrangements. Not all clones reach the TCRdb copy of this immuneACCESS table, which keeps in-frame sequences only. Checked studies attribute under half of the gap to unresolved V genes and leave the rest unexplained. V and J calls plus clone size are reproduced from that table; the DNA served to infer D and trimming. The sample has 200,000 or so clones on record, roughly 76% of them singletons. Around 10% of the sample goes to the ten largest clones.

The CDR3 goes from the cysteine to the phenylalanine over 11 residues. Only the CDR3 DNA is retained, 33 bases long and in frame from the first base. V drops 1 base and J drops 13 bases, leaving 10 bases in between. What the work shows at the level of the full study, not this receptor alone: How much clinical and demographic metadata was included differed by source and by participant, and the metadata was provided uncurated.

The clonotype comes from a woman of 80 years or more with COVID-19, enrolled during active disease. This chain joins TRBV23-1 to TRBJ2-5; the D gene is not confidently resolved. TRBV23-1 is identified as an open reading frame with a role that is uncertain. Material: peripheral blood. This receptor has the CDR3 CASSQCDGRYF. The sequenced DNA is TGCGCCAGCAGTCAATGCGATGGTCGGTACTTC.